The 26 T cell receptor beta chains reported below all come from one sample, sequenced in a study of cytomegalovirus exposure and HLA in healthy donors. Vbeta (60) and Jbeta (13) primers were used in the PCR. Sequencing was performed with immunoSEQ multiplex PCR; in TCRdb, only in-frame clones are kept and a portion is missing. This table has roughly 100,000 clones, 65% to 80% appearing once. The material sequenced was PBMCs. Receptors originate from a woman between 50 and 59 years old in good health and CMV-seropositive.

This clone was detected a few times. The chain is built from TRBV5-1 and TRBJ1-2; 9 bases line up with TRBD1. Germline lookup yields CDR1 SGHRS and CDR2 YFSETQ. V shed 2 bases and J 6 bases; nucleotides not matched to a gene: 5. The length of the CDR3 is 14 residues. Here the CDR3 reads CASSFDRGSNGYTF. CDR3 nucleotides: TGCGCCAGCAGCTTCGACAGGGGGTCTAATGGCTACACCTTC.

This clone is judged medium-sized. The same CDR3 is also encoded by other DNA sequences in this sample. This chain joins TRBV7-9 and TRBJ1-1, with D tentatively TRBD1 (6 bases). The V and J ends lost 6 bases and 0 bases respectively, with 23 bases between them. The CDR3 consists of 18 residues. From germline, CDR1 is SEHNR and CDR2 FQNEAQ (reference sequence). The CDR3 here is CASRLKTGVNALNTEAFF. Here the CDR3 DNA reads TGTGCCAGCAGACTAAAGACAGGTGTTAACGCCCTGAACACTGAAGCTTTCTTT.

CDR3 bases: TGTGCCACCAGCGCTCGGGACAGGGGTTGGAACACTGAAGCTTTCTTT. Translation gives CATSARDRGWNTEAFF. This chain uses TRBV15 with TRBJ1-1, with 10 bases lining up with TRBD1. The CDR3 runs to 16 residues. V lost 5 bases and J lost 1; bases outside the gene matches: 7. Germline V lookup: CDR1 LNHNV, CDR2 YYDKDF (reference sequence). The full variable domain, rest sourced from reference TRBV15 and TRBJ1-1, is DAMVIQNPRYQVTQFGKPVTLSCSQTLNHNVMYWYQQKSSQAPKLLFHYYDKDFNNEADTPDNFQSRRPNTSFCFLDIRSPGLGDTAMYLCATSARDRGWNTEAFFGQGTRLTVV.

The CDR3 bases are TGTGCCAGTAGTCTAGGACAGGTTGGCTATGGCTACACCTTC. It codes for CASSLGQVGYGYTF. V is TRBV19 and J is TRBJ1-2, with 7 bases that match TRBD1. Germline values: CDR1 LNHDA, CDR2 SQIVND (reference sequence). The CDR3 runs 14 residues. V shed 5 bases and J 4 bases; nucleotides not matched to a gene: 7.

The J gene is TRBJ1-1, the V gene TRBV10-3; D not resolved. Germline V gene data show CDR1 as ENHRY and CDR2 as SYGVKD. This CDR3 is built from 13 residues. With 9 bases removed from V and 0 bases from J, the gap between germline ends came to 11 bases. The CDR3 sequence is CAIHRELNTEAFF. The CDR3 DNA follows: TGTGCCATACACCGGGAGCTGAACACTGAAGCTTTCTTT.

V usage is TRBV6-1 and J usage is TRBJ1-1; the D is unclear. This CDR3 contains 12 residues. Looked up from germline, CDR1 is MNHNS and CDR2 is SASEGT. V lost 5 bases and J lost 4, with 8 bases in between. The CDR3 region is CASSLPVTEAFF. For the CDR3, the DNA is TGTGCCAGCAGTTTGCCGGTCACTGAAGCTTTCTTT.

This rearrangement joins TRBV28 to TRBJ2-5, with TRBD2 identical over 8 bases. The germline CDR1 and CDR2 sequences are MDHEN and SYDVKM. V lost 3 bases to trimming and J lost 7 bases; unmatched junction nucleotides: 10. The CDR3 loop spans 15 amino acids. CDR3 sequence reads: CASSFPREGKVTQYF. The CDR3 bases are TGTGCCAGCAGTTTCCCTCGGGAGGGTAAGGTGACCCAGTACTTC.

J is TRBJ2-3 and V is TRBV27, with 9 bases that match TRBD2. This CDR3 has 15 residues. Trimming cost V 7 bases and J 0 bases; bases outside gene matches: 5. Germline CDR1 reads MNHEY; CDR2 reads SMNVEV (reference sequence). In DNA form, the CDR3 reads TGTGCCAGCAATCCCCTAGCGGGGAGCACAGATACGCAGTATTTT. This encodes CASNPLAGSTDTQYF.

The gene calls are TRBV6-6 and TRBJ2-2; D perhaps matches TRBD1 (5 bases). This CDR3 has 16 amino acids. The ends were cut back, 6 bases at V and 5 bases at J, with 19 bases in the middle. From germline, CDR1 is MNHNY and CDR2 SVGAGI (reference sequence). The CDR3 DNA follows: TGTGCCAGCAGCCCGGCCCCTCAGGGTAATACCGGGGAGCTGTTTTTT. This sequence encodes CASSPAPQGNTGELFF.

This chain connects TRBV4-1 to TRBJ1-2; D gene ambiguous. V was cut by 0 bases and J by 2 bases, with 10 bases left in between. The CDR3 contains 15 residues. CDR1 and CDR2 from the germline V gene are MGHRA and YSYEKL. CDR3 sequence (DNA): TGCGCCAGCAGCCAAGATCCGACACCAAACTATGGCTACACCTTC. Its protein is CASSQDPTPNYGYTF.

The chain has TRBV28 and TRBJ2-3, with 7 bases aligning to TRBD1. The CDR3 loop spans 16 amino acids. J lost 3 bases, V lost 6 bases, and 12 bases had no gene match. Looked up from germline, CDR1 is MDHEN and CDR2 is SYDVKM. The CDR3 loop is CASSPGQARGTDTQYF. Here the CDR3 DNA reads TGTGCCAGCAGCCCAGGACAGGCGAGGGGGACAGATACGCAGTATTTT.

The chain carries TRBV9 and TRBJ2-1; weak D call: TRBD2 (6 bases). Germline values: CDR1 SGDLS, CDR2 YYNGEE. Trimming took 4 bases from V and 5 from J, leaving 16 bases between them. The CDR3 is made up of 15 amino acids. The DNA for the CDR3 is TGTGCCAGCAGCCCCCCGCGGGGTGGGCACAATGAGCAGTTCTTC. Translated, it gives CASSPPRGGHNEQFF.

V gene TRBV27 combines with J gene TRBJ2-1, with a possible D match to TRBD2 (6 bases). Per the germline V gene, CDR1 is MNHEY and CDR2 is SMNVEV (reference sequence). V was clipped by 3 bases and J by 3 bases, with 12 bases between them. This CDR3 region has 15 residues. CDR3 DNA sequence: TGTGCCAGCAGTTTCGGCGGGGCCTTCTACAATGAGCAGTTCTTC. This translates into CASSFGGAFYNEQFF.

This clone was recorded only once. V and J are TRBV19 and TRBJ1-1; 8 nucleotides match TRBD1. Germline values: CDR1 LNHDA, CDR2 SQIVND (reference sequence). The V and J ends lost 3 bases and 1 base, in that order; junction bases with no gene match: 4. The length of the CDR3 is 15 residues. The CDR3 nucleotides are TGTGCCAGTAGTATTGTAGGACAGGGGAACACTGAAGCTTTCTTT. This codes for CASSIVGQGNTEAFF.

The J gene is TRBJ2-5, the V gene TRBV2, with D unclear. V lost 8 bases and J 1 base, leaving 11 bases between the germline ends. Germline CDR1 SNHLY, CDR2 FYNNEI. This CDR3 is 13 amino acids long. The CDR3 region has the DNA TGTGCCAGCTCCCAGCGCCGCCAAGAGACCCAGTACTTC. This sequence encodes CASSQRRQETQYF. Complete variable domain (other parts from reference TRBV2 and TRBJ2-5): EPEVTQTPSHQVTQMGQEVILRCVPISNHLYFYWYRQILGQKVEFLVSFYNNEISEKSEIFDDQFSVERPDGSNFTLKIRSTKLEDSAMYFCASSQRRQETQYFGPGTRLLVL.

This chain joins TRBV28 and TRBJ2-2; 7 bases align to TRBD1. Germline V CDR1 and CDR2: MDHEN, SYDVKM. With V trimmed by 5 bases and J by 3 bases, 6 bases remained unmatched. The CDR3 extends over 15 amino acids. CDR3 protein: CASSPNRGHTGELFF. As DNA, the CDR3 is TGTGCCAGCAGTCCCAACAGGGGACACACCGGGGAGCTGTTTTTT. Combining the CDR3 with reference TRBV28 and TRBJ2-2 gives the whole variable domain DVKVTQSSRYLVKRTGEKVFLECVQDMDHENMFWYRQDPGLGLRLIYFSYDVKMKEKGDIPEGYSVSREKKERFSLILESASTNQTSMYLCASSPNRGHTGELFFGEGSRLTVL.

The genes are TRBV5-1 and TRBJ2-3; 7 bases agree with TRBD2. V gave up 4 bases and J gave up 1 base; unmatched junction bases: 9. The CDR3 contains 16 residues. CDR1 is SGHRS, CDR2 YFSETQ, per germline. CDR3 in amino acids: CASSPPQSGGTDTQYF. The CDR3 DNA is TGCGCCAGCAGCCCCCCCCAAAGCGGGGGCACAGATACGCAGTATTTT.

The chain employs TRBV4-2 and TRBJ1-1, with 7 bases matching TRBD1. Trimming at V came to 4 bases and at J to 0 bases, leaving 5 bases not matched to a gene. This CDR3 comprises 15 residues. Germline-derived CDR1 and CDR2 are LGHNA and YNFKEQ. The CDR3 coding sequence is TGTGCCAGCAGCCTTGGGACAGACATGAACACTGAAGCTTTCTTT. Its translation: CASSLGTDMNTEAFF.

This clone was observed a few times. The chain couples TRBV19 to TRBJ2-7; tentative D call: TRBD2 (6 bases). The CDR3 contains 14 residues. V gave up 5 bases and J gave up 3 bases, with 14 bases separating them. Per the germline V gene, CDR1 is LNHDA and CDR2 is SQIVND (reference sequence). CDR3 nucleotide sequence: TGTGCCAGTAGTGAGGGATCGGGGGACTACGAGCAGTACTTC. Protein sequence: CASSEGSGDYEQYF.

This clone was counted a few times. This chain uses TRBV7-3 with TRBJ2-1; the match to TRBD2 covers 7 bases. V shed 3 bases and J 1 base; nucleotides not matched to a gene: 6. Germline CDR1 reads SGHTA; CDR2 reads FQGTGA. This CDR3 comprises 16 residues. CDR3 loop: CASSLGGGGSYNEQFF. The CDR3 DNA follows: TGTGCCAGCAGCTTGGGCGGCGGGGGATCCTACAATGAGCAGTTCTTC.

The CDR3 loop reads CASSVGQGGDEQYF. CDR3 nucleotide sequence: TGCGCCAGCAGCGTCGGACAGGGTGGCGACGAGCAGTACTTC. The chain uses TRBV5-1 and TRBJ2-5; 8 bases match TRBD1. The J call is doubtful: the DNA matches TRBJ2-7 better. This CDR3 spans 14 amino acids. Germline CDR1 reads SGHRS; CDR2 reads YFSETQ.

The chain joins TRBV7-9 to TRBJ2-5; 7 bases align to TRBD1. The DNA matches TRBJ2-7 better at its end, which makes the J call doubtful. This CDR3 is 17 amino acids long. Germline CDR1 and CDR2: SEHNR and FQNEAQ (reference sequence). The CDR3 DNA follows: TGTGCCAGCAGTACTTCCCTGGGGACAGATGCGTCCTACGAGCAGTACTTC. Residues: CASSTSLGTDASYEQYF.

The chain joins TRBV2 to TRBJ1-2, with TRBD1 matching 10 bases. The germline V gene encodes CDR1 SNHLY and CDR2 FYNNEI. The CDR3 runs 13 residues. V shed 9 bases, J shed 8 bases, and the junction held 9 bases outside the gene matches. The CDR3 DNA reads as TGTGCCAGTTCGGGGACAGGGGAAGGAGGCTACACCTTC. It is translated as CASSGTGEGGYTF.

The chain uses TRBV13 and TRBJ1-3, with D hard to call. The CDR3 runs to 13 residues. The germline V and J ends were trimmed by 2 bases and 5 bases, with 7 bases remaining between them. The germline gives CDR1 PRHDT, CDR2 FYEKMQ (reference sequence). DNA of the CDR3: TGTGCCAGCAGCTTAAAAAATAGAAACACCATATATTTT. Translated: CASSLKNRNTIYF.

This clone was counted between two and nine times. V gene TRBV6-5 combines with J gene TRBJ1-1, with 7 bases aligning to TRBD1. The CDR3 spans 14 residues. Trimming removed 4 bases from V and 5 bases from J; junction bases left unmatched: 7. CDR1 is MNHEY and CDR2 is SVGAGI in the germline V gene. CDR3 DNA sequence: TGTGCCAGCAGTTCCCTGACAGGGTGGACTGAAGCTTTCTTT. Its translation: CASSSLTGWTEAFF.

The rearrangement links TRBV19 to TRBJ2-1, with 7 bases matching TRBD1. Germline V gene data show CDR1 as LNHDA and CDR2 as SQIVND (reference sequence). Losses at the gene ends were 4 bases for V and 0 bases for J; bases not matched to a gene: 3. This CDR3 region has 15 residues. In nucleotides, the CDR3 is TGTGCCAGTAGTACGGACAGGAGCTCCTACAATGAGCAGTTCTTC. It specifies CASSTDRSSYNEQFF.